Listed below are T cell receptor beta chains from one sample, sequenced in a study of CD8 T cells in Susac syndrome. One entry per CDR3 protein results from TCRdb running MiXCR on the immunoSEQ multiplex PCR reads. Of 330,000 or so distinct CDR3 sequences in the sample, around 91% were seen once. Sequencing used CD8+ T cells from PBMCs. Every receptor here comes from a human donor with multiple sclerosis. Both conserved end residues are part of each CDR3.

cdr3_length	v_call	j_call	cdr3_aa
21	TRBV4-3	TRBJ2-2	CASSQDPPGLAGEANTGELFF
15	TRBV29-1	TRBJ2-1	CSVDGGTTSYNEQFF
14	TRBV30	TRBJ2-1	CAWSVGSRGDEQFF
19	TRBV20-1	TRBJ1-5	CSAEYPDRRTPYSNQPQHF
14	TRBV27	TRBJ1-2	CASSLDRGNYGYTF
13	TRBV7-2	TRBJ2-1	CASSPTVNNEQFF
13	TRBV19	TRBJ2-3	CASTLLGSDTQYF
15	TRBV19	TRBJ2-7	CASSIGGQSAVEQYF
12	TRBV21-1	TRBJ2-7	CATKGETREQYF
17	TRBV9	TRBJ2-1	CASSVAVLGGRANEQFF
15	TRBV4-1	TRBJ1-6	CASSQLGPHNSPLHF
13	TRBV9	TRBJ2-3	CASSVWFTDTQYF
12	TRBV29-1	TRBJ2-2	CSVVDSTGELFF
12	TRBV27	TRBJ1-5	CASSPRNQPQHF
15	TRBV2	TRBJ2-1	CASSRDRGQGNEQFF
15	TRBV4-2	TRBJ1-5	CASSQTTDSNQPQHF
14	TRBV12-3/TRBV12-4	TRBJ2-7	CASSTTSGTIEQYF
15	TRBV30	TRBJ2-1	CAWSPVRGAENEQFF
15	TRBV7-9	TRBJ1-1	CASSLVLAQNTEAFF